This T cell receptor (beta chain) derives from a study of T-cell memory formation after mild COVID-19. Study observations and caveats: Contracting CD4+ clones were located mainly in CM and EM, and CD8+ clones in EMRA.

TCRdb reprocessed the 5' RACE reads via MiXCR and lists one record per CDR3 protein. The table records a few hundred thousand distinct CDR3 sequences, 20% to 25% of them present only once. This clonotype showed up just a few times. Its antigen remains unidentified. The V gene's germline CDR1 is MNHNY and CDR2 SVGAGI (reference sequence). V lost 8 bases, J lost 6 bases, and 25 bases lay in between. This CDR3 contains 16 residues. This chain uses TRBV6-6 with TRBJ2-5; D is possibly TRBD1 (6 bases). The source is a man in his late teens or twenties who had mild COVID-19 (a few samples of this study predate the infection). Cell type and time point are not known. The source material was PBMCs or a T cell subset sorted from them (not recorded which). CDR3: CASLTWGRSGLQTQYF. In DNA form, the CDR3 reads TGTGCCAGCCTTACCTGGGGGCGTTCGGGATTGCAGACCCAGTACTTC.